This TCR beta chain is drawn from a study of human T cells and chemical hapten exposure. Study overall: The study enrolled mostly female patients with alopecia areata, totalis or universalis.

Germline CDR1 is MDHEN and CDR2 is SYDVKM. This CDR3 region has 14 residues. Trimming removed 7 bases from V and 4 bases from J; junction bases left unmatched: 9. One entry per CDR3 protein, called by TCRdb with MiXCR from the RACE reads. Among 180,000 or so distinct CDR3 sequences listed, under 35% were seen once. This sample's time point: pre-sensitization, week 0. Treatment reported: therapeutic diphenylcyclopropenone sensitization with weekly scalp DPC. Total RNA extraction was carried out from unfractionated whole blood. This clonotype has ten or more counts. The chain is built from TRBV28 and TRBJ1-1; TRBD1 matches 7 bases. The starting material was whole blood, obtained in connection with sensitization to the hapten diphenylcyclopropenone (DPC). This TCR derives from a woman aged 25 to 39 with alopecia areata. Some clones in this sample may be carry-over from other donors' samples. CDR3 DNA: TGTGCCAGCATTTGGGACAGCAGGGGCACTGAAGCTTTCTTT. Translation: CASIWDSRGTEAFF.